This is a list of T cell receptor beta chains from one sample in a study of T cell changes during pregnancy in multiple sclerosis. The method was immunoSEQ multiplex PCR; TCRdb's version includes in-frame clones alone and lacks a portion of them. The sample records tens of thousands of clones, 90% to 95% being singletons. The sample consisted of CD4+ T cells from peripheral blood mononuclear cells, taken in the second trimester of pregnancy. The source is a female donor with multiple sclerosis, enrolled in a pregnancy study. Each CDR3 is given with its conserved first and last residue. D genes are given only for firm matches. The size entry is marked missing in some rows and otherwise reads once, few, many or a size class.

NA	TRBD2	TRBV27	TRBJ2-7	TGTGCCAGCAGTTTAACAGCATCTAGCGGGAGAACGAGCGAGCAGTACTTC	CASSLTASSGRTSEQYF
NA	NA	TRBV28	TRBJ2-7	TGTGCCAGCAGTTCCCCGAGGTCTGGGGCACCCTACGAGCAGTACTTC	CASSSPRSGAPYEQYF
NA	NA	TRBV9	TRBJ2-3	TGTGCCAGCAGCGTAGGGGCTAGCGATAGGGGAGATACGCAGTATTTT	CASSVGASDRGDTQYF
once	TRBD1	TRBV5-5	TRBJ1-2	TGTGCCAGCAGCCTCGGACAGGTCTATGGCTACACCTTC	CASSLGQVYGYTF
NA	NA	TRBV9	TRBJ1-1	TGTGCCAGCAGCGTAGAGACATTTAACACTGAAGCTTTCTTT	CASSVETFNTEAFF
NA	TRBD2	TRBV6-6	TRBJ2-2	TGTGCCAGCACGGCTAGCGGGAGGAGGGGCACCGGGGAGCTGTTTTTT	CASTASGRRGTGELFF
NA	TRBD1	TRBV5-4	TRBJ1-3	TGTGCCAGCAGCTCAACCGGGACAGACTCTGGAAACACCATATATTTT	CASSSTGTDSGNTIYF
NA	NA	TRBV7-8	TRBJ1-2	TGTGCCAGCAGCTTAACAGGGTCCAACTATGGCTACACCTTC	CASSLTGSNYGYTF
NA	TRBD2	TRBV9	TRBJ2-3	TGTGCCAGCAGCGCCGGGACTAGCTCAGATACGCAGTATTTT	CASSAGTSSDTQYF
NA	NA	TRBV4-1	TRBJ1-1	TGCGCCAGCAGCCGCCTACAGGTGCGAACTGAAGCTTTCTTT	CASSRLQVRTEAFF
NA	NA	TRBV5-1	TRBJ1-4	TGCGCCAGCAGCTCGGGGGTAGGGCAGGCTAATGAAAAACTGTTTTTT	CASSSGVGQANEKLFF
NA	NA	TRBV29-1	TRBJ2-6	TGCAGCGTTGTAGTGTCTGGGGCCAACGTCCTGACTTTC	CSVVVSGANVLTF
NA	NA	TRBV10-2	TRBJ2-3	TGCGCCAGCAGTGATCCGGGTGGCACAGATACGCAGTATTTT	CASSDPGGTDTQYF
few	TRBD1	TRBV28	TRBJ1-3	TGTGCCAGCAGCCTGGGACAGGCTGGAAACACCATATATTTT	CASSLGQAGNTIYF
NA	NA	TRBV6-1	TRBJ2-7	TGTGCCAGCAGTGAAATACAGGCGGGGGAGCAGTACTTC	CASSEIQAGEQYF
NA	TRBD2	TRBV9	TRBJ2-7	TGTGCCAGCAGCGTAGCTGCGGGAGGGCCGGGCGAGCAGTACTTC	CASSVAAGGPGEQYF
NA	NA	TRBV30	TRBJ1-4	TGTGCCTGGGGAGGGATTAATGAAAAACTGTTTTTT	CAWGGINEKLFF
NA	TRBD2	TRBV15	TRBJ2-7	TGTGCCACCAGCAGAGATAGAACTAGCGGGCCCTACGAGCAGTACTTC	CATSRDRTSGPYEQYF
NA	NA	TRBV5-1	TRBJ2-3	TGCGCCAGCAGCTTGGCAAGGAGGGGGGGCGCAGATACGCAGTATTTT	CASSLARRGGADTQYF
NA	NA	TRBV7-2	TRBJ2-7	TGTGCCAGCAGCTTAGTTGGAGGGGGAGCGGGGTCAGCCTACGAGCAGTACTTC	CASSLVGGGAGSAYEQYF
NA	NA	TRBV4-2	TRBJ1-1	TGTGCCAGCAGCCAAGATAGGGGGATGAACACTGAAGCTTTCTTT	CASSQDRGMNTEAFF
NA	TRBD2	TRBV2	TRBJ2-2	TGTGCCAGCAGCTCGTTACCCGGACTAGCGGGAGGAAACACCGGGGAGCTGTTTTTT	CASSSLPGLAGGNTGELFF
NA	NA	TRBV10-3	TRBJ1-2	TGTGCCATCAGTGATACCGCCAGGGGTCTCCACGGCTACACCTTC	CAISDTARGLHGYTF
NA	NA	TRBV18	TRBJ2-5	TGTGCCAGCTCAAGCGGACAGCAAGAGACCCAGTACTTC	CASSSGQQETQYF
NA	NA	TRBV11-1	TRBJ1-1	TGTGCCAGCAGCTTCGGTCCGAAGAACACTGAAGCTTTCTTT	CASSFGPKNTEAFF
NA	NA	TRBV5-6	TRBJ2-5	TGTGCCAGCAGCTTGGTAGGGGCGAGAGAGACCCAGTACTTC	CASSLVGARETQYF